Here is one TCR beta chain with its context. This clone was detected a few times. The clone's antigen remains unknown. No per-base quality is available; no much larger clone lies one base away. One collaborating source in Seattle enrolled patients during active infection and followed them longitudinally through the course of disease. The collaborating institutions used their own protocols to collect whole blood in K2EDTA tubes. For TCRbeta analysis, collaborators shipped samples in one of three forms: frozen whole blood, isolated PBMCs, or DNA extracted from either of those sample types. The germline V gene encodes CDR1 LGHNT and CDR2 FRNRAP. Between the V and J ends, shortened by 2 bases and 8 bases respectively, the junction contains 13 bases. The cysteine opens and the phenylalanine closes a CDR3 of 14 amino acids. Only the CDR3 DNA stays, 42 bases, in frame from base 1. The source of the sample is a study of blood T cell repertoires in COVID-19 (dated by TCRdb to the early 2020s). For context, the study as a whole: Samples from collaborators originated in the United States, Italy and Spain and spanned both the acute and convalescent phases of COVID-19. HLA class I and class II types, where available, came from metadata supplied by the sample provider rather than from assay-based typing. Subjects who had been exposed to COVID-19, were actively infected with it, or had recovered from it provided the deeply sampled blood TCRbeta repertoires that made up the dataset. The samples were drawn from two sources: the first 160 participants of the ongoing ImmuneRACE study, and fewer than 1,500 subjects contributed by 6 global collaborators. Nearly every sample came with metadata listing a de-identified subject ID, COVID-19 status, age in years and sex. The repertoires were released in a freely available public database meant as a resource for research on the immune response to SARS-CoV-2. The material from the prospective study consisted of cDNA or gDNA derived from T cells, B-cell-depleted T cells, or PBMCs. Study-wide findings and limitations: How much clinical and demographic metadata was included differed by source and by participant, and the metadata was provided uncurated.

TCRbeta CDR3 regions were amplified from genomic DNA by means of the immunoSEQ Assay, a bias-controlled multiplex PCR. As for the authors' bioinformatics: Nucleated cell counts per sample were estimated from amplification of reference gene primers within the assay. To quantify the absolute abundance of each unique TCRbeta CDR3 rearrangement, sequence reads were collapsed and filtered. Productive Simpson clonality was computed per sample as the square root of Simpson's diversity index over productive rearrangements. Sourced from immuneACCESS, this table was stored by TCRdb with only in-frame sequences that have V and J called. A share of the clones is absent; for the studies checked, an unresolved V gene accounts for under half, and the remainder has no known explanation. Clone size and the V and J calls come from that table; the DNA yielded D and trimming. The sample table holds 100,000 to 150,000 clones, of which more than 90% were seen once. Approximately 4.6% of the sample is in the top ten clones.

The sample consisted of peripheral blood. Recombination joined TRBV12-5 with TRBJ2-1; the D gene is perhaps TRBD1, on 6 matching bases. This sequence was found in a man aged 55 to 70 with COVID-19, enrolled during active disease. The DNA sequence follows: TGTGCTAGTGGTTTGCCCCCCAGGGGCCATGAGCAGTTCTTC. Translation gives CASGLPPRGHEQFF.